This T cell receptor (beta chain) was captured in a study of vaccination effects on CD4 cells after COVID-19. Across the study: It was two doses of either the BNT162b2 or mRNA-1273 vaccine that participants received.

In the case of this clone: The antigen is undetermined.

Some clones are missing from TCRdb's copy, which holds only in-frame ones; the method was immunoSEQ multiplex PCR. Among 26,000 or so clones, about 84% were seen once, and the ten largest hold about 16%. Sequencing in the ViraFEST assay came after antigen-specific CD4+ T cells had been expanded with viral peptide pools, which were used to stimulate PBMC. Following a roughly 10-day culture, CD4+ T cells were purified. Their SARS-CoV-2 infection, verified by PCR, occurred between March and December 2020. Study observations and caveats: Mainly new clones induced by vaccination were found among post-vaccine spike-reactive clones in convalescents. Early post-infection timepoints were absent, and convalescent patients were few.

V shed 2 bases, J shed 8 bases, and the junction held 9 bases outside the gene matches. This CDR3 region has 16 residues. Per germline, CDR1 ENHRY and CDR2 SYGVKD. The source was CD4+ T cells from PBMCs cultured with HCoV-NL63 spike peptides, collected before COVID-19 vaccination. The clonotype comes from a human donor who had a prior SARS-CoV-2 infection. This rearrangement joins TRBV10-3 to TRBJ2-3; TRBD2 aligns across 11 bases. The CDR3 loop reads CAISEDSGGGRGTQYF. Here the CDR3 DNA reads TGTGCCATCAGTGAGGATAGCGGGGGGGGACGAGGTACGCAGTATTTT.